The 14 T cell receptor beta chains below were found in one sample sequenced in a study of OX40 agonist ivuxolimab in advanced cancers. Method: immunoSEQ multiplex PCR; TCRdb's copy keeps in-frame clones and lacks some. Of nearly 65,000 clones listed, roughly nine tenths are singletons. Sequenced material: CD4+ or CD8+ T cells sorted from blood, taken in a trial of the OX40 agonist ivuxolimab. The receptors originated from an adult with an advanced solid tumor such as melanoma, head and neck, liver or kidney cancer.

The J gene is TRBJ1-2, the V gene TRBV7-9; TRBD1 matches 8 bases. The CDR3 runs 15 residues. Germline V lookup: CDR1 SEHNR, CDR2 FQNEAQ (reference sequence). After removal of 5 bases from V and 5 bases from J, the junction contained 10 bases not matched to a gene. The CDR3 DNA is TGTGCCAGCAGCGTTACAGGGGGAGTAATATATGGCTACACCTTC. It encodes CASSVTGGVIYGYTF.

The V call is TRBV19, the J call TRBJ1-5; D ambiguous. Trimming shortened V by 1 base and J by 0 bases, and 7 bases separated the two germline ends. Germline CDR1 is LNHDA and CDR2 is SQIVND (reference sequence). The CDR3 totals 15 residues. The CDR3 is CASSIVHSSNQPQHF. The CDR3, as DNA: TGTGCCAGTAGTATAGTTCACAGTAGCAATCAGCCCCAGCATTTT.

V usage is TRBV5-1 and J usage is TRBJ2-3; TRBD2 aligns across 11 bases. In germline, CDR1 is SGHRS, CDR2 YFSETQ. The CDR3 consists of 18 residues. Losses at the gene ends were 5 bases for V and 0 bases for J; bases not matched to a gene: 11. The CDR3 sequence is CASRETQLAGASTDTQYF. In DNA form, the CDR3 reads TGCGCCAGCAGAGAAACCCAACTAGCGGGAGCGAGCACAGATACGCAGTATTTT.

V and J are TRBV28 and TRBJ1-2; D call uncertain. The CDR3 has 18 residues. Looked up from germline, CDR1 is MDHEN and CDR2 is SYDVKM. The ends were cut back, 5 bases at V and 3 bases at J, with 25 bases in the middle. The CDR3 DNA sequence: TGTGCCAGCAGTACTCCAGGTAGCAGATCGCCTGGGGACTATGGCTACACCTTC. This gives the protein CASSTPGSRSPGDYGYTF.

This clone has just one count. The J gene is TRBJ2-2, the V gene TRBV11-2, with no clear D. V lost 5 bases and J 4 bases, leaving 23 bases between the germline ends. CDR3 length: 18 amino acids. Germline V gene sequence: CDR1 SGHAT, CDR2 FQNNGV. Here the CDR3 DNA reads TGTGCCAGCAGCCATCCCAGGACGGCGGTTTTTTCCACCGGGGAGCTGTTTTTT. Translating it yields CASSHPRTAVFSTGELFF.

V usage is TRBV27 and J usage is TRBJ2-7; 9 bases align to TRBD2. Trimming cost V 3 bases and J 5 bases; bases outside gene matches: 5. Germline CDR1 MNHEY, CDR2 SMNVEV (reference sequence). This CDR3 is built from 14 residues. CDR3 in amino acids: CASSLGSGSHEQYF. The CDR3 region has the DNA TGTGCCAGCAGTTTGGGTAGCGGGAGCCACGAGCAGTACTTC.

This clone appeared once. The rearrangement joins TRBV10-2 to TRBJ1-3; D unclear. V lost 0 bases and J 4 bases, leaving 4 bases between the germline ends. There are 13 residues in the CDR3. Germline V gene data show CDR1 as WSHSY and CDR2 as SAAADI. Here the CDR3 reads CASSESQGNTIYF. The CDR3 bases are TGCGCCAGCAGTGAGTCACAGGGAAACACCATATATTTT.

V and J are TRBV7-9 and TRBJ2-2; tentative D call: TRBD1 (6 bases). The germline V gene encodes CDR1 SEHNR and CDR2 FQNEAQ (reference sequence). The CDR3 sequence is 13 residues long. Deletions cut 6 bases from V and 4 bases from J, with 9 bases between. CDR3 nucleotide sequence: TGTGCCAGCAGAACGACAGGCACCGGGGAGCTGTTTTTT. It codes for CASRTTGTGELFF.

The CDR3, as DNA: TGTGCCAGCAGCTTTGAACAGGCGACCTACGAGCAGTACTTC. As protein: CASSFEQATYEQYF. This chain links TRBV7-2 with TRBJ2-7; D is perhaps TRBD1 (5 bases). V shed 3 bases and J shed 2 bases, with 11 bases lying between them. The CDR3 is 14 residues long. CDR1 SGHTA and CDR2 FQGNSA come from the germline V gene.

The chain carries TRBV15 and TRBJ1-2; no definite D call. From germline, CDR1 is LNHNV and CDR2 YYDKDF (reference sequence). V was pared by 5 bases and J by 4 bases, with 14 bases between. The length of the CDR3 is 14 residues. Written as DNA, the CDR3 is TGTGCCACCAGCGGCCTACAGCGGGGCTATGGCTACACCTTC. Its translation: CATSGLQRGYGYTF.

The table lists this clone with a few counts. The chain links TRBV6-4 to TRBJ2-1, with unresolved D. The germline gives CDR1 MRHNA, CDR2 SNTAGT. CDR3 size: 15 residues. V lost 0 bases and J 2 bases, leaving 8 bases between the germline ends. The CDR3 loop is CASSDSAETYNEQFF. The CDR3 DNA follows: TGTGCCAGCAGTGACTCTGCGGAAACCTACAATGAGCAGTTCTTC.

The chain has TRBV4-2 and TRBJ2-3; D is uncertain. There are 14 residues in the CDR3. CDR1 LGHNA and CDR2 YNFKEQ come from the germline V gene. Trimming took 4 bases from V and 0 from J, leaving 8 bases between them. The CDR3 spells CASSLSTSTDTQYF. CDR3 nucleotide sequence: TGTGCCAGCAGCCTATCGACTAGCACAGATACGCAGTATTTT.

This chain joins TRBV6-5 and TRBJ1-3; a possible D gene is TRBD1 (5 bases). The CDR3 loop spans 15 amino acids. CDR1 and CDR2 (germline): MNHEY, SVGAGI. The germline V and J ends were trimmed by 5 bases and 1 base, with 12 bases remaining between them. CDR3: CASSPTVQSGNTIYF. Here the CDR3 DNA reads TGTGCCAGCAGTCCGACAGTTCAGTCTGGAAACACCATATATTTT.

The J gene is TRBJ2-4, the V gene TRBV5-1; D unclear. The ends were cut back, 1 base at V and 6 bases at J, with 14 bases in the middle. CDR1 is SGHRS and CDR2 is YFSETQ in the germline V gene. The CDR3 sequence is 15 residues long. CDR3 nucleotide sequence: TGCGCCAGCAGCTTGAATTCGAGGTGTAGAAACATTCAGTACTTC. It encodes CASSLNSRCRNIQYF. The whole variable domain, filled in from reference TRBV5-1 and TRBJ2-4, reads KAGVTQTPRYLIKTRGQQVTLSCSPISGHRSVSWYQQTPGQGLQFLFEYFSETQRNKGNFPGRFSGRQFSNSRSEMNVSTLELGDSALYLCASSLNSRCRNIQYFGAGTRLSVL.